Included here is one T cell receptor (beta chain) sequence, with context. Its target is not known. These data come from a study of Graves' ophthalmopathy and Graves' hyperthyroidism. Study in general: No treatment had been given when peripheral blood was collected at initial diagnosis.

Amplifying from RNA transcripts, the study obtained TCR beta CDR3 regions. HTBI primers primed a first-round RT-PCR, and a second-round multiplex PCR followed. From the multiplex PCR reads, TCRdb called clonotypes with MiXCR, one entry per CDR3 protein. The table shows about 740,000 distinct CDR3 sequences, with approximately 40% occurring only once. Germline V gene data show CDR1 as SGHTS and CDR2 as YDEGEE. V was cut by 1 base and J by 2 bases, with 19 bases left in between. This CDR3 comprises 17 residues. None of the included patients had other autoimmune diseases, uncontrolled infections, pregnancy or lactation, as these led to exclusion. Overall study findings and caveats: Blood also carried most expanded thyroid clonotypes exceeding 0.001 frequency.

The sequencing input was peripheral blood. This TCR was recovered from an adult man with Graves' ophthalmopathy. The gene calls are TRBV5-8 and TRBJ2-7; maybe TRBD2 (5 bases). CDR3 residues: CASSLIVVPGSAYEQYF. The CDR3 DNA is TGTGCCAGCAGCTTGATTGTCGTGCCGGGGAGTGCCTACGAGCAGTACTTC.